A single T cell receptor (beta chain) is shown here with its context. Its matching antigen is unknown. Germline V CDR1 and CDR2: KGHSH, LQKENI. This CDR3 spans 17 amino acids. This sample is part of a study of monozygotic twins with inflammatory bowel disease. Findings and caveats of the study: Especially where disease activity was present, IBD patients had fewer clonotypes in common with others than healthy twins did.

The input for each TCR library was roughly 3,800 ng of total RNA. The UMIs contained a 6-nucleotide sample barcode. They were added by template switching during cDNA synthesis. TCRdb reworked the 5' RACE reads into one entry per CDR3 protein, no DNA. This repertoire includes some 160,000 distinct CDR3 sequences. Each donor gave about 2.7 ml of peripheral blood. V usage is TRBV18 and J usage is TRBJ2-6. Sequencing used blood. The TCR sequence derives from a human donor with ulcerative colitis or Crohn's disease, or a healthy co-twin of an affected twin (not recorded which). The CDR3 loop is CASSQSEANSGANVLTF.